Listed here are 18 T cell receptor beta chains from one sample, sequenced in a study of long-term antiretroviral therapy in people with HIV. immunoSEQ v3.0 was run at survey level. Profiling relied on immunoSEQ multiplex PCR, and the TCRdb table lists in-frame clones only, not all of them. The data hold fewer than 20,000 clones, with about three quarters observed a single time. Sequenced material: unsorted PBMCs, taken at the start of antiretroviral therapy, before treatment. These receptors were taken from a woman aged 40 to 55 with HIV.

This rearrangement joins TRBV7-8 to TRBJ1-2; no clear D gene. Trimming shortened V by 2 bases and J by 0 bases, and 13 bases separated the two germline ends. The CDR3 has 16 residues. The germline gives CDR1 SGHVS, CDR2 FQNEAQ. CDR3 coding DNA: TGTGCCAGCAGCTTATTTAGGGCAGGCGCTAACTATGGCTACACCTTC. It is translated as CASSLFRAGANYGYTF.

V usage is TRBV27 and J usage is TRBJ2-7; 13 positions match TRBD2. The junction had 15 bases not matched to a gene; V was cut back by 5 bases and J by 5 bases. Germline V lookup: CDR1 MNHEY, CDR2 SMNVEV (reference sequence). The CDR3 has 18 amino acids. This chain's CDR3 is CASSPAHRLAGGLDEQYF. The CDR3 region has the DNA TGTGCCAGCAGTCCAGCCCACAGACTAGCGGGGGGCTTAGACGAGCAGTACTTC.

This chain connects TRBV7-9 to TRBJ2-5, with TRBD2 identical over 13 bases. The junction had 1 base not matched to a gene; V was cut back by 0 bases and J by 0 bases. Germline CDR1 and CDR2: SEHNR and FQNEAQ (reference sequence). This CDR3 is 17 amino acids long. The CDR3 region is CASSLAGLAGYQETQYF. CDR3 nucleotide sequence: TGTGCCAGCAGCTTAGCGGGACTAGCGGGGTACCAAGAGACCCAGTACTTC.

The chain combines TRBV9 with TRBJ1-4; 8 bases align to TRBD1. Germline loops: CDR1 SGDLS, CDR2 YYNGEE. The junction had 9 bases not matched to a gene; V was cut back by 3 bases and J by 8 bases. CDR3 length: 15 residues. DNA for the CDR3: TGTGCCAGCAGCGCAGTGGGACAGGATTTCGAAAAACTGTTTTTT. This gives the protein CASSAVGQDFEKLFF.

The CDR3 DNA reads as TGTGCCAGCAGCTTATACAGGGGATATGGCTACACCTTC. This gives the protein CASSLYRGYGYTF. The chain uses TRBV7-8 and TRBJ1-2; the match to TRBD1 covers 7 bases. Looked up from germline, CDR1 is SGHVS and CDR2 is FQNEAQ. Germline trimming cut 2 bases from V and 5 bases from J; bases unmatched to any gene: 2. CDR3 length: 13 amino acids.

This clone was counted a single time. The rearrangement uses TRBV7-2 and TRBJ2-1; TRBD2 agrees at 8 bases. The CDR3 is made up of 14 amino acids. J lost 6 bases, V lost 2 bases, and 3 bases had no gene match. The germline CDR1 and CDR2 sequences are SGHTA and FQGNSA. In DNA form, the CDR3 reads TGTGCCAGCAGCTTACGACTAGCGTCCAATGAGCAGTTCTTC. It is translated as CASSLRLASNEQFF.

The chain recombines TRBV7-3 with TRBJ2-5; D remains ambiguous. Germline V gene data show CDR1 as SGHTA and CDR2 as FQGTGA. The CDR3 totals 13 residues. V was clipped by 0 bases and J by 5 bases, with 7 bases between them. The CDR3 DNA sequence: TGTGCCAGCAGCTTAACCCCTTTGGAGACCCAGTACTTC. Translated, it gives CASSLTPLETQYF. The variable domain in full, completed from reference TRBV7-3 and TRBJ2-5, reads GAGVSQTPSNKVTEKGKYVELRCDPISGHTALYWYRQSLGQGPEFLIYFQGTGAADDSGLPNDRFFAVRPEGSVSTLKIQRTERGDSAVYLCASSLTPLETQYFGPGTRLLVL.

The J gene is TRBJ2-7, the V gene TRBV18; perhaps TRBD1 as D (5 bases). The CDR3 covers 12 residues. The germline gives CDR1 KGHSH, CDR2 LQKENI. Trimming left V 4 bases short and J 7 bases short, with 11 bases between. The CDR3 sequence: CASSLPQGEQYF. The CDR3 DNA follows: TGTGCCAGCTCACTTCCCCAGGGTGAGCAGTACTTC.

This rearrangement joins TRBV4-3 to TRBJ1-1, with D possibly matching TRBD1 (5 bases). V dropped 0 bases and J dropped 5 bases, with 13 bases sitting between them. Germline CDR1 and CDR2: LGHNA and YSLEER. The CDR3 extends over 15 amino acids. The CDR3 loop reads CASSQDLGGRTEAFF. The DNA of the CDR3 is TGCGCCAGCAGCCAAGATCTGGGGGGGAGAACTGAAGCTTTCTTT.

V gene TRBV11-3 combines with J gene TRBJ2-1, with 7 bases fitting TRBD2. This CDR3 contains 15 residues. Per the germline V gene, CDR1 is SGHNT and CDR2 is YENEEA. V was pared by 3 bases and J by 7 bases, with 9 bases of the junction left unmatched. The CDR3 protein is CASSLGGGVGNEQFF. For the CDR3, the DNA is TGTGCCAGCAGCTTGGGGGGGGGTGTGGGGAATGAGCAGTTCTTC.

The chain uses TRBV30 and TRBJ1-6, with D uncertain. The CDR3 is 14 residues long. Germline CDR1 is GTSNPN and CDR2 is SVGIG (reference sequence). V lost 2 bases, J lost 4 bases, and 9 bases lay in between. CDR3 sequence: CAWSPREYNSPLHF. CDR3 DNA: TGTGCCTGGAGTCCCCGGGAATATAATTCACCCCTCCACTTT.

The chain combines TRBV4-1 with TRBJ1-2; TRBD1 is a possible D gene (5 bases). Germline values: CDR1 MGHRA, CDR2 YSYEKL. The CDR3 has 18 amino acids. V lost 1 base to trimming and J lost 2 bases, with 20 bases between them. CDR3 protein: CASSQARRGTTSNYGYTF. The CDR3 DNA is TGCGCCAGCAGCCAAGCTCGACGTGGGACGACTTCGAACTATGGCTACACCTTC.

The rearrangement links TRBV29-1 to TRBJ2-7; tentatively, D is TRBD1 (6 bases). The germline V and J ends were trimmed by 2 bases and 1 base, with 6 bases remaining between them. The CDR3 contains 12 residues. Germline loops: CDR1 SQVTM, CDR2 ANQGSEA. CDR3 sequence reads: CSVEQGSYEQYF. CDR3 bases: TGCAGCGTTGAACAGGGGTCCTACGAGCAGTACTTC.

This clone is labeled as medium-sized. The gene calls are TRBV5-1 and TRBJ2-2, with 14 bases that match TRBD2. V lost 4 bases to trimming and J lost 3 bases; unmatched junction nucleotides: 8. The CDR3 has 18 amino acids. Looked up from germline, CDR1 is SGHRS and CDR2 is YFSETQ. CDR3 amino acids: CASSGRATSGGDTGELFF. CDR3 sequence (DNA): TGCGCCAGCAGCGGTCGAGCGACTAGCGGGGGGGACACCGGGGAGCTGTTTTTT.

The genes are TRBV28 and TRBJ1-2; D perhaps matches TRBD1 (5 bases). CDR3 size: 14 residues. The ends were cut back, 2 bases at V and 7 bases at J, with 14 bases in the middle. Germline V gene sequence: CDR1 MDHEN, CDR2 SYDVKM. The DNA for the CDR3 is TGTGCCAGCAGTTTACGGGACGGAGGACTTGGCTACACCTTC. Protein: CASSLRDGGLGYTF.

The chain is built from TRBV28 and TRBJ1-2; 8 bases match TRBD1. The germline V gene has CDR1 MDHEN and CDR2 SYDVKM. The CDR3 has 13 amino acids. With 7 bases clipped from V and 4 bases from J, the junction kept 5 bases outside the gene matches. This CDR3 is CASTITGGYGYTF. In nucleotides, the CDR3 is TGTGCCAGCACCATAACAGGGGGCTATGGCTACACCTTC.

The CDR3 loop reads CASSLRGFDGRGETQYF. CDR3 sequence (DNA): TGCGCCAGCAGCTTGAGGGGGTTCGACGGGAGAGGGGAGACCCAGTACTTC. The chain employs TRBV5-1 and TRBJ2-5, with D perhaps assigned TRBD1 or TRBD2 (6 bases each). CDR3 length: 17 amino acids. From germline, CDR1 is SGHRS and CDR2 YFSETQ. The V end lost 1 base, the J end lost 5 bases, and 21 bases lay between the germline ends.

This chain uses TRBV4-2 with TRBJ2-1, with 11 bases fitting TRBD2. V lost 1 base and J lost 0; bases outside the gene matches: 8. There are 19 residues in the CDR3. Germline loops: CDR1 LGHNA, CDR2 YNFKEQ. CDR3 region: CASSQAPLAGGGSYNEQFF. The CDR3 coding sequence is TGTGCCAGCAGCCAAGCGCCCCTAGCGGGGGGCGGCTCCTACAATGAGCAGTTCTTC.